A selection of T cell receptor beta chains follows, all from one sample in a study of blood T cell repertoires in COVID-19. Using immunoSEQ multiplex PCR, the repertoire was profiled, and TCRdb retains in-frame clones only, with some absent. The sample records roughly 33,000 clones, 90% being singletons. Sequenced: peripheral blood. The receptors were gathered from a human donor in a cohort sampled during active COVID-19. The CDR3 runs from the conserved cysteine through the conserved F or W. The D gene is left open where the match is weak. Clone size is stated in some rows and not others, as once, few, many or a class when expanded.

TGTGCCAGCAGCCAAGGAAGGGGGCGTGGGCTCAACACTGAAGCTTTCTTT	CASSQGRGRGLNTEAFF	few	TRBJ1-1	TRBV4-2	TRBD1
TGTGCCAGCAGCCGAAAACCGGGACATAGGGTAGCTTTCTTT	CASSRKPGHRVAFF	.	TRBJ1-1	TRBV5-8	.
TGTGCCAGCAGTGGCCCGCAGGGGTACTACGAGCAGTACTTC	CASSGPQGYYEQYF	.	TRBJ2-7	TRBV2	.
TGTGCCAGCGAAGACATTAAACGATACAATGAGCAGTTCTTC	CASEDIKRYNEQFF	.	TRBJ2-1	TRBV18	.
TGTGCCAGCAGCTTTACGGGTAGCTCCTACAATGAGCAGTTCTTC	CASSFTGSSYNEQFF	.	TRBJ2-1	TRBV7-6	.
TGTGCCAGCAGCGCCCTCCATCAGGGGACTGAAGCTTTCTTT	CASSALHQGTEAFF	.	TRBJ1-1	TRBV9	.
TGTGCCTGGAGTGTAAAACGGGGGGAGACCCAGTACTTC	CAWSVKRGETQYF	.	TRBJ2-5	TRBV30	.
TGTGCCAGCAGCGTAGAAAGGACTAGGAACACCGGGGAGCTGTTTTTT	CASSVERTRNTGELFF	.	TRBJ2-2	TRBV9	TRBD2
TGTGCCAGCTCACCACCGGGCGGGAGCCGATTCATAGGGACCCAGTACTTC	CASSPPGGSRFIGTQYF	once	TRBJ2-5	TRBV18	TRBD2
TGTGCCACCAGTGATCCCAGGATGAACACCGGGGAGCTGTTTTTT	CATSDPRMNTGELFF	.	TRBJ2-2	TRBV24-1	.
.	CASSFASGTGGVKGTF	.	TRBJ1-2	TRBV7-9	.
TGTGCCAGCAGCTTGGGGGGACAGGGGGGCTCTGGAAACACCATATATTTT	CASSLGGQGGSGNTIYF	.	TRBJ1-3	TRBV5-4	TRBD1
TGTGCCAGCAGCTCAAGACTAGCGGGAGGCTACGAGCAGTACTTC	CASSSRLAGGYEQYF	.	TRBJ2-7	TRBV6-5	TRBD2
TGTGCCAGCAGCTTAACTCTGGGGCAGGGTAGCTCACCCCTCCACTTT	CASSLTLGQGSSPLHF	.	TRBJ1-6	TRBV7-8	.
TGTGCCAGCAGTCTCAGACTAGCGGGGACCCAAGAGACCCAGTACTTC	CASSLRLAGTQETQYF	.	TRBJ2-5	TRBV28	TRBD2
TGTGCCAGCAGCTTTTCGTTCGGGTTCGAGCAGTACTTC	CASSFSFGFEQYF	.	TRBJ2-7	TRBV7-9	.